The entry that follows covers one T cell receptor (beta chain) sequence. Clones were read by immunoSEQ multiplex PCR, and TCRdb kept only the in-frame ones, dropping some. The repertoire has around 350,000 clones, approximately 85% of them found once; the top ten carry 3% to 4%. Treatment reported: over 15 received Ad26.COV2.S at low or high dose, single or two shots; about 5 received placebo; per-sample allocation not given. Vaccine and placebo recipients were sampled on day 63 after the first injection. This person who donated was an adult of 18-55 years in Boston. These data come from a study of Ad26.COV2.S vaccination and SARS-CoV-2 variants. The CDR3 extends over 13 amino acids. V was trimmed by 3 bases and J by 3 bases, leaving 6 bases between them. CDR1 SEHNR and CDR2 FQNEAQ come from the germline V gene (reference sequence).

The TCR sequence derives from a person aged 18-60 years who received the Ad26.COV2.S COVID-19 vaccine or a placebo. The genes are TRBV7-9 and TRBJ1-5; no definite D call. The starting material was peripheral blood, obtained in a trial of Ad26.COV2.S vaccine versus placebo. The CDR3 sequence is CASSFAYNQPQHF. The CDR3, as DNA: TGTGCCAGCAGCTTTGCCTACAATCAGCCCCAGCATTTT.